Listed here are 8 T cell receptor beta chains from one sample, sequenced in a study of T cell responses to AZD1222 COVID-19 vaccine. Clones were read by immunoSEQ multiplex PCR, and TCRdb kept only the in-frame ones, dropping some. The data hold tens of thousands of clones, with about nine tenths observed a single time. Specimen: peripheral blood, collected on day 0 of AZD1222 vaccination. Source of these receptors: an adult in good health.

This rearrangement joins TRBV5-6 to TRBJ2-7; a weak D match, TRBD2 (6 bases). In germline, CDR1 is SGHDT, CDR2 YYEEEE. The CDR3 runs 14 residues. V shed 0 bases and J shed 4 bases, with 11 bases lying between them. The CDR3 DNA reads as TGTGCCAGCAGCTTGGGTGGGGGGAAATACGAGCAGTACTTC. Its protein product is CASSLGGGKYEQYF.

This rearrangement joins TRBV14 to TRBJ1-1; D is perhaps TRBD1 (5 bases). The CDR3 totals 15 residues. CDR1 is SGHDN, CDR2 FVKESK, per germline. The V end lost 1 base, the J end lost 0 bases, and 9 bases lay between the germline ends. The CDR3 coding sequence is TGTGCCAGCAGCCAAGCCGCAGGGATGAACACTGAAGCTTTCTTT. It is translated as CASSQAAGMNTEAFF. Full variable domain (outside the CDR3, taken from reference TRBV14 and TRBJ1-1): EAGVTQFPSHSVIEKGQTVTLRCDPISGHDNLYWYRRVMGKEIKFLLHFVKESKQDESGMPNNRFLAERTGGTYSTLKVQPAELEDSGVYFCASSQAAGMNTEAFFGQGTRLTVV.

The chain has TRBV2 and TRBJ1-5; D is undetermined. This CDR3 has 15 residues. The V end lost 4 bases, the J end lost 0 bases, and 10 bases lay between the germline ends. From germline, CDR1 is SNHLY and CDR2 FYNNEI. CDR3 DNA: TGTGCCAGCAGTGGAGATGCAGATAGCAATCAGCCCCAGCATTTT. Amino acids: CASSGDADSNQPQHF.

The chain links TRBV2 to TRBJ1-1; perhaps TRBD1 as D (6 bases). In germline, CDR1 is SNHLY, CDR2 FYNNEI. The CDR3 consists of 13 residues. The CDR3 DNA is TGTGCAAAGCACGGGAACAGGGAGGGTGAAGCTTTCTTT. It yields the protein CAKHGNREGEAFF.

The gene calls are TRBV7-8 and TRBJ2-1, with unresolved D. From germline, CDR1 is SGHVS and CDR2 FQNEAQ. V was cut by 5 bases and J by 8 bases, with 7 bases left in between. The CDR3 is made up of 11 amino acids. The CDR3 sequence: CASSPSYEQFF. CDR3 nucleotide sequence: TGTGCCAGCAGCCCGTCTTATGAGCAGTTCTTC.

The chain couples TRBV23-1 to TRBJ1-5; D remains unclear. TRBV23-1 has ORF status, its function being uncertain. This CDR3 is 16 amino acids long. V was clipped by 3 bases and J by 0 bases, with 12 bases between them. The CDR3 DNA reads as TGCGCCAGCAGTCATCTCCTGGGTTATAGCAATCAGCCCCAGCATTTT. It is translated as CASSHLLGYSNQPQHF.

V and J are TRBV7-9 and TRBJ2-7, with 7 nucleotides matching TRBD2. This CDR3 has 11 residues. J gave up 7 bases and V 5 bases, and 2 bases lay outside the gene matches. Germline lookup yields CDR1 SEHNR and CDR2 FQNEAQ (reference sequence). The CDR3 DNA reads as TGTGCCAGCAGCGCGGGAGTTGAGCAGTACTTC. Protein product: CASSAGVEQYF. The variable domain in full, completed from reference TRBV7-9 and TRBJ2-7, reads DTGVSQNPRHKITKRGQNVTFRCDPISEHNRLYWYRQTLGQGPEFLTYFQNEAQLEKSRLLSDRFSAERPKGSFSTLEIQRTEQGDSAMYLCASSAGVEQYFGPGTRLTVT.

The rearrangement links TRBV14 to TRBJ2-3; D is ambiguous. The CDR3 covers 12 residues. The germline gives CDR1 SGHDN, CDR2 FVKESK. The V end was cut by 8 bases, the J end by 2 bases, with 8 bases between. Here the CDR3 reads CASSVSTDTQYF. The DNA of the CDR3 is TGTGCCAGCTCCGTCTCCACAGATACGCAGTATTTT.